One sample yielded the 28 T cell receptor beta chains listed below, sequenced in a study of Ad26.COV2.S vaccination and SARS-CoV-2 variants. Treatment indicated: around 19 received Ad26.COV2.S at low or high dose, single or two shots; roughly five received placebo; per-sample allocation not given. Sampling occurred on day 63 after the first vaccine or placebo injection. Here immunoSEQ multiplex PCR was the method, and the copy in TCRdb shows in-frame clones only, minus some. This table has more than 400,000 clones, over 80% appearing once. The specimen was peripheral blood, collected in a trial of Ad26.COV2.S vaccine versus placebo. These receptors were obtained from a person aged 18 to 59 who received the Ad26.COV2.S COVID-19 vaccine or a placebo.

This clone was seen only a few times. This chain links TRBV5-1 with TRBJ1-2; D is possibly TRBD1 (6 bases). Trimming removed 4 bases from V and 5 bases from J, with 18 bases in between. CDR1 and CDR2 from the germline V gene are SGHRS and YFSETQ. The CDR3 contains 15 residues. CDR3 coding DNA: TGCGCCAGCAGCGAACAGGGTTTAGGGATATATGGCTACACCTTC. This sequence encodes CASSEQGLGIYGYTF.

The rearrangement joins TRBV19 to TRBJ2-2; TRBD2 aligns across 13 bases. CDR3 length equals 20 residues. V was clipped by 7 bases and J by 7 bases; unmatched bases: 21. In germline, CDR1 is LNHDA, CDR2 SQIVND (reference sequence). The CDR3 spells CASTTWNPGLAGTKVGELFF. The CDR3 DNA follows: TGTGCCAGTACCACCTGGAACCCGGGACTAGCGGGGACTAAGGTCGGGGAGCTGTTTTTT.

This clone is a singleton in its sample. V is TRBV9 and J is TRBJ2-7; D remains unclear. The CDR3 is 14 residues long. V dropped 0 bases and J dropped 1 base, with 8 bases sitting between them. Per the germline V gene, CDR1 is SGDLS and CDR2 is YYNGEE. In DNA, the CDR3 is TGTGCCAGCAGCGTAGGGTTACCATCCTACGAGCAGTACTTC. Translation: CASSVGLPSYEQYF.

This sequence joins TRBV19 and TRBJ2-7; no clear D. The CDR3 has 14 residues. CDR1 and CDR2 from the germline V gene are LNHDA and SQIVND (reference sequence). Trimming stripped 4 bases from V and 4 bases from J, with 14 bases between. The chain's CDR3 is CASSTPTESYEQYF. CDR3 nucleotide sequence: TGTGCCAGTAGTACCCCCACAGAGAGTTACGAGCAGTACTTC.

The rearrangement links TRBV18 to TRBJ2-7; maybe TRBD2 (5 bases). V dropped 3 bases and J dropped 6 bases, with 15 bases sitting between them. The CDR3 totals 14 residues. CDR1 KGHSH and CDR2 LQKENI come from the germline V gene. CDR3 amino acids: CASSPIVGVGEQYF. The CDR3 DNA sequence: TGTGCCAGCTCACCTATAGTCGGGGTGGGCGAGCAGTACTTC. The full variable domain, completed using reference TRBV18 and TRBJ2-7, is NAGVMQNPRHLVRRRGQEARLRCSPMKGHSHVYWYRQLPEEGLKFMVYLQKENIIDESGMPKERFSAEFPKEGPSILRIQQVVRGDSAAYFCASSPIVGVGEQYFGPGTRLTVT.

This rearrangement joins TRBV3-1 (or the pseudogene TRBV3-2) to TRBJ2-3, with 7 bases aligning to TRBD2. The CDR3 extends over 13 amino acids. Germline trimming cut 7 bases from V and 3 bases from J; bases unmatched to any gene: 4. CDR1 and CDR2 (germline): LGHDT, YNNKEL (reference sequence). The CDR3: CASTGGRTDTQYF. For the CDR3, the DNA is TGTGCCAGCACCGGCGGGAGAACAGATACGCAGTATTTT.

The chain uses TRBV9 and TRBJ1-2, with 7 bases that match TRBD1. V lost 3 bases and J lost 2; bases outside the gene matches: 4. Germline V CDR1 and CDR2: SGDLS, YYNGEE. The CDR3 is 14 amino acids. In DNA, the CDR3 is TGTGCCAGCAGCGCCGGGACAGCAAACTATGGCTACACCTTC. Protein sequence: CASSAGTANYGYTF. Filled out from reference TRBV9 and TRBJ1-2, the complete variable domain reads DSGVTQTPKHLITATGQRVTLRCSPRSGDLSVYWYQQSLDQGLQFLIQYYNGEERAKGNILERFSAQQFPDLHSELNLSSLELGDSALYFCASSAGTANYGYTFGSGTRLTVV.

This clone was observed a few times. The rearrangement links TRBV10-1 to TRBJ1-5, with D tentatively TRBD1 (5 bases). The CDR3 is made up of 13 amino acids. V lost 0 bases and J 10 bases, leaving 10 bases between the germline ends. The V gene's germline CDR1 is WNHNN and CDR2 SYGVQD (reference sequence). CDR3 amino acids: CASSESFGDPQHF. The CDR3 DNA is TGCGCCAGCAGTGAGTCTTTCGGGGACCCCCAGCATTTT.

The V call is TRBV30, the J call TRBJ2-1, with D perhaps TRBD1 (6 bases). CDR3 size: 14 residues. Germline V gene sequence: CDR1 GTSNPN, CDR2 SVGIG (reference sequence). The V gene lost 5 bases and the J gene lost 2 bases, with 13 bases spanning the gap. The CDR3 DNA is TGTGCCTGGTCGTCAGGGGTAACCTACAATGAGCAGTTCTTC. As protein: CAWSSGVTYNEQFF. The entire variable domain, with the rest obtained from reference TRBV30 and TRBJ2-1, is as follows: SQTIHQWPATLVQPVGSPLSLECTVEGTSNPNLYWYRQAAGRGLQLLFYSVGIGQISSEVPQNLSASRPQDRQFILSSKKLLLSDSGFYLCAWSSGVTYNEQFFGPGTRLTVL.

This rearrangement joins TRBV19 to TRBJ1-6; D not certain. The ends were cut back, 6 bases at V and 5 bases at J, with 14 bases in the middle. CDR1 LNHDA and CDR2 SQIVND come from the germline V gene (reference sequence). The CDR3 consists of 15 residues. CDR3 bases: TGTGCCAGTAGATCGGTGTCTCGTGATAATTCACCCCTCCACTTT. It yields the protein CASRSVSRDNSPLHF.

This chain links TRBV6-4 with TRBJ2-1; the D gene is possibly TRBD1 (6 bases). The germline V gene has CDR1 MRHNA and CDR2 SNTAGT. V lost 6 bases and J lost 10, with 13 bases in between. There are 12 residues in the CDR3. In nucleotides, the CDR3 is TGTGCCAGCAGCGGCCCTGGGGGCGAGCAGTTCTTC. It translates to CASSGPGGEQFF.

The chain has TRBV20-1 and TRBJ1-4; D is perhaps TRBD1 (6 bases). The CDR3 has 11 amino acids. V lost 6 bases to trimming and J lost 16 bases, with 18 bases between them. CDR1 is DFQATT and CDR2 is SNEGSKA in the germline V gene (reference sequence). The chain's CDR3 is CSATWGGVGFF. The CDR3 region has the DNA TGCAGTGCAACCTGGGGGGGCGTTGGGTTTTTT.

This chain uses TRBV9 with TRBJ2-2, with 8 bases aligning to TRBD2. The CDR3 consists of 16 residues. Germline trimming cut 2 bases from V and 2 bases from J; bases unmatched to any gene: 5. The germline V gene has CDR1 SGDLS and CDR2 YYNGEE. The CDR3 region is CASSVSGEPNTGELFF. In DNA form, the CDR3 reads TGTGCCAGCAGCGTTAGCGGGGAGCCTAACACCGGGGAGCTGTTTTTT.

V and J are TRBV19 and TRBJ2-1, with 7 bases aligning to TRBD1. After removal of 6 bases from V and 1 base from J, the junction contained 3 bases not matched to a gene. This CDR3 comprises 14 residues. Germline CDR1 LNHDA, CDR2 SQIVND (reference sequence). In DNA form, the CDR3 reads TGTGCCAGTAGCAGACAGGGTTCCTACAATGAGCAGTTCTTC. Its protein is CASSRQGSYNEQFF.

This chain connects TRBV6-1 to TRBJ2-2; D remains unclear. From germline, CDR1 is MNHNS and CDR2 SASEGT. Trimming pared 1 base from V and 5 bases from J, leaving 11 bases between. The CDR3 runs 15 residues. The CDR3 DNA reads TGTGCCAGCAGTGAAGAGGCAGGTTGGACCGGGGAGCTGTTTTTT. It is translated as CASSEEAGWTGELFF.

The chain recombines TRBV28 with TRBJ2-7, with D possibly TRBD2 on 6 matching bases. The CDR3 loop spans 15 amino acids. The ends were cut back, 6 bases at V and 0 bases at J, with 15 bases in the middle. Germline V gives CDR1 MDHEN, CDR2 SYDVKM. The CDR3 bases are TGTGCCAGCAGCACCCTAGCGCTGAGCTCCTACGAGCAGTACTTC. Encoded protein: CASSTLALSSYEQYF.

The chain's CDR3 is CASSQSGQPQHF. CDR3 nucleotides: TGCGCCAGCAGTCAGAGCGGTCAGCCCCAGCATTTT. This chain connects TRBV23-1 to TRBJ1-5; D ambiguous. TRBV23-1 is an ORF, with its function uncertain. Deletions cut 3 bases from V and 6 bases from J, with 6 bases between. The CDR3 spans 12 residues.

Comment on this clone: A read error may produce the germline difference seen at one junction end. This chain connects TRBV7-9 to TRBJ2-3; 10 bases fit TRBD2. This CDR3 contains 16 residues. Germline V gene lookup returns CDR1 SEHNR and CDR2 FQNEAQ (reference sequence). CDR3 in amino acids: CASSIASGGSTDTQYF. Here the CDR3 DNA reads TGTGCCAGCAGCATAGCTAGCGGGGGTAGCACAGATACGCAGTATTTT.

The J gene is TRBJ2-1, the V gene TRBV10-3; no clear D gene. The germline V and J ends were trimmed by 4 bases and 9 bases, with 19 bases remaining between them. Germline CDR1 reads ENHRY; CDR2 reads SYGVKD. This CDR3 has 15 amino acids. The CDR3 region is CAISVGGPAPIEQFF. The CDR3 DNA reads TGTGCCATCAGTGTAGGCGGTCCCGCCCCCATTGAGCAGTTCTTC.

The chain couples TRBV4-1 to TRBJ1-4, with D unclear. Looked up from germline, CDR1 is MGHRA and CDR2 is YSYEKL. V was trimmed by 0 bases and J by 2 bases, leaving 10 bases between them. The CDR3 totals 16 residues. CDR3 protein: CASSQDHGWTNEKLFF. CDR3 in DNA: TGCGCCAGCAGCCAAGATCACGGGTGGACTAATGAAAAACTGTTTTTT.

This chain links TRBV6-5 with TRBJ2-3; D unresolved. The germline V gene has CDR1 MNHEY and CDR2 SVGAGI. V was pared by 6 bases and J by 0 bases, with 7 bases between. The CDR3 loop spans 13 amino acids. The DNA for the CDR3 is TGTGCCAGCAGCATGACTAGCACAGATACGCAGTATTTT. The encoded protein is CASSMTSTDTQYF.

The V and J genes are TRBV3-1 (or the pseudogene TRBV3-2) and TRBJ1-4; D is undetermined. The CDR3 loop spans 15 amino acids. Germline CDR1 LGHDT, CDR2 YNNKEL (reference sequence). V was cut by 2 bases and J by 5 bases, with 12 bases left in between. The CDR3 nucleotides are TGTGCCAGCAGCCAACGAACTCCTCGCAATGAAAAACTGTTTTTT. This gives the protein CASSQRTPRNEKLFF.

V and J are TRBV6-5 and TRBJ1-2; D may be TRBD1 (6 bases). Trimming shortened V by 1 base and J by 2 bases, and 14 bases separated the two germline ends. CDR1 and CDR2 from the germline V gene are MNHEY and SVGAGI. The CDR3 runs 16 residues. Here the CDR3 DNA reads TGTGCCAGCAGTTACTTTACCGGGACACTGAACTATGGCTACACCTTC. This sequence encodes CASSYFTGTLNYGYTF.

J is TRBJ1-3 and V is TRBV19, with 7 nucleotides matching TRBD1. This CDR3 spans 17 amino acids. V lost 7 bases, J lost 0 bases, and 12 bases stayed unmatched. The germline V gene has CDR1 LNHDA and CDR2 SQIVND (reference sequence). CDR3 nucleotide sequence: TGTGCCAGTACCCATATTGAGACAGGGCGCTCTGGAAACACCATATATTTT. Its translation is CASTHIETGRSGNTIYF.

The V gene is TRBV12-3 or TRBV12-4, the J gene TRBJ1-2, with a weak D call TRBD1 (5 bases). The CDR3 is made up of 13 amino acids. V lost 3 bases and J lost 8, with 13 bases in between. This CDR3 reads CASSFGQGRGYTF. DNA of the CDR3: TGTGCCAGCAGTTTTGGTCAGGGCCGCGGCTACACCTTC.

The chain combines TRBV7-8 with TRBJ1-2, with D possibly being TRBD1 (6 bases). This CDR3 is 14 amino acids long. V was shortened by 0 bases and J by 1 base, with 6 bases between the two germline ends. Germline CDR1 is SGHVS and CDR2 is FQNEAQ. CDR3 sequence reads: CASSLARGNYGYTF. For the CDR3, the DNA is TGTGCCAGCAGCTTAGCCAGGGGTAACTATGGCTACACCTTC. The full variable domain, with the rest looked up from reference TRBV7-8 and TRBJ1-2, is GAGVSQSPRYKVAKRGQDVALRCDPISGHVSLFWYQQALGQGPEFLTYFQNEAQLDKSGLPSDRFFAERPEGSVSTLKIQRTQQEDSAVYLCASSLARGNYGYTFGSGTRLTVV.

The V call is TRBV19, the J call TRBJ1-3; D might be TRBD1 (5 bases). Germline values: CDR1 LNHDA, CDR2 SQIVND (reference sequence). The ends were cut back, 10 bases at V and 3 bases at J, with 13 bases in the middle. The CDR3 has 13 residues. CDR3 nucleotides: TGTGCCACCTCCGGGACGGTTGGAAACACCATATATTTT. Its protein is CATSGTVGNTIYF. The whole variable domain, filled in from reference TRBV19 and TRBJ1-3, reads DGGITQSPKYLFRKEGQNVTLSCEQNLNHDAMYWYRQDPGQGLRLIYYSQIVNDFQKGDIAEGYSVSREKKESFPLTVTSAQKNPTAFYLCATSGTVGNTIYFGEGSWLTVV.

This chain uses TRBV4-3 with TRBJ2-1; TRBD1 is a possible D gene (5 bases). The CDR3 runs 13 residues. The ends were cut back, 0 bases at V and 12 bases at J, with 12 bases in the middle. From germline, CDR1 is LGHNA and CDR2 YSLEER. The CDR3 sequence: CASSQEARAAQFF. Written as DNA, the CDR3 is TGCGCCAGCAGCCAAGAGGCCAGGGCAGCGCAGTTCTTC.